One sample yielded the 32 T cell receptor beta chains listed below, sequenced in a study of CD8 T cells in ankylosing spondylitis. Study-wide results and limits: What seemed typical of ankylosing spondylitis blood was a TCR beta motif built from eight highly homologous variants.

TCRdb fed the 5' RACE reads into MiXCR, producing one record per CDR3 protein. The top ten hold over 15% of the sample, which has 700,000 or so distinct CDR3 sequences, around a fifth seen once. No antigen has been identified for these receptors. Input material: blood, either unsorted or a sorted T cell fraction (not recorded which). These receptors all stem from a male donor with ankylosing spondylitis.

This clonotype was seen only a few times. V is TRBV7-2 and J is TRBJ2-7, with D perhaps given as TRBD1 or TRBD2 (5 bases each). The V end lost 1 base, the J end lost 4 bases, and 11 bases lay between the germline ends. Germline CDR1 and CDR2: SGHTA and FQGNSA. This CDR3 spans 14 amino acids. CDR3 nucleotide sequence: TGTGCCAGCAGCTTAGGAGGGGCGGAATACGAGCAGTACTTC. It is translated as CASSLGGAEYEQYF.

V and J are TRBV12-3 or TRBV12-4 and TRBJ2-3, with 8 bases matching TRBD1. CDR3 length: 14 amino acids. V shed 7 bases and J 4 bases; nucleotides not matched to a gene: 7. The CDR3 spells CASTRQGSADTQYF. The CDR3 coding sequence is TGTGCCAGCACCCGACAGGGGTCCGCAGATACGCAGTATTTT.

This chain joins TRBV2 and TRBJ2-7; D not certain. Deletions cut 3 bases from V and 3 bases from J, with 15 bases between. The germline V gene encodes CDR1 SNHLY and CDR2 FYNNEI. The CDR3 contains 15 residues. Here the CDR3 DNA reads TGTGCCAGCAGTGATCCTACCGAAGTGAGCTACGAGCAGTACTTC. This codes for CASSDPTEVSYEQYF. Full variable domain (missing parts from reference TRBV2 and TRBJ2-7): EPEVTQTPSHQVTQMGQEVILRCVPISNHLYFYWYRQILGQKVEFLVSFYNNEISEKSEIFDDQFSVERPDGSNFTLKIRSTKLEDSAMYFCASSDPTEVSYEQYFGPGTRLTVT.

The rearrangement uses TRBV28 and TRBJ2-7, with D uncertain. The CDR3 sequence is 14 residues long. CDR1 and CDR2 from the germline V gene are MDHEN and SYDVKM. V was trimmed by 3 bases and J by 1 base, leaving 10 bases between them. The CDR3 coding sequence is TGTGCCAGCAGTTTGGGCAGTCCTTCCTACGAGCAGTACTTC. Translated: CASSLGSPSYEQYF. Together with reference TRBV28 and TRBJ2-7, the CDR3 gives the full variable domain: DVKVTQSSRYLVKRTGEKVFLECVQDMDHENMFWYRQDPGLGLRLIYFSYDVKMKEKGDIPEGYSVSREKKERFSLILESASTNQTSMYLCASSLGSPSYEQYFGPGTRLTVT.

V and J are TRBV20-1 and TRBJ2-5; TRBD2 aligns across 7 bases. Per germline, CDR1 DFQATT and CDR2 SNEGSKA (reference sequence). The CDR3 consists of 20 residues. The trim removed 6 bases at V and 2 bases at J, leaving 27 bases unmatched. The CDR3 spells CSATREWREFAFRLQETQYF. The DNA of the CDR3 is TGCAGTGCCACCCGGGAGTGGCGGGAGTTCGCTTTTCGTTTACAAGAGACCCAGTACTTC.

This sequence joins TRBV28 and TRBJ1-2; weak D call: TRBD1 (5 bases). CDR1 is MDHEN, CDR2 SYDVKM, per germline. This CDR3 has 16 amino acids. V lost 7 bases to trimming and J lost 8 bases, with 26 bases between them. The DNA for the CDR3 is TGTGCCAGCACCCCCAGAGGAGACAGAAACTATGAGGGCTACACCTTC. Protein product: CASTPRGDRNYEGYTF.

The chain recombines TRBV15 with TRBJ1-1; tentatively, D is TRBD1 (5 bases). Trimming took 2 bases from V and 4 from J, leaving 8 bases between them. CDR3 length: 13 amino acids. In germline, CDR1 is LNHNV, CDR2 YYDKDF (reference sequence). Here the CDR3 reads CATSRQGGTEAFF. CDR3 DNA: TGTGCCACCAGCAGACAGGGAGGCACTGAAGCTTTCTTT.

In this sample, this clonotype turned up a few times. The chain joins TRBV20-1 to TRBJ2-5; D ambiguous. The CDR3 has 14 residues. Trimming shortened V by 4 bases and J by 0 bases, and 12 bases separated the two germline ends. Germline values: CDR1 DFQATT, CDR2 SNEGSKA (reference sequence). CDR3 sequence: CSAIRHNYQETQYF. The CDR3 region has the DNA TGCAGTGCTATACGACACAATTACCAAGAGACCCAGTACTTC.

V and J are TRBV18 and TRBJ2-1, with 7 bases identical to TRBD1. With V trimmed by 4 bases and J by 5 bases, 14 bases remained unmatched. The CDR3 contains 17 residues. CDR1 is KGHSH and CDR2 is LQKENI in the germline V gene. CDR3 sequence reads: CASSRTRPGQSDNEQFF. CDR3 DNA: TGTGCCAGCTCACGAACACGCCCGGGACAGAGCGACAATGAGCAGTTCTTC. Filled out from reference TRBV18 and TRBJ2-1, the complete variable domain reads NAGVMQNPRHLVRRRGQEARLRCSPMKGHSHVYWYRQLPEEGLKFMVYLQKENIIDESGMPKERFSAEFPKEGPSILRIQQVVRGDSAAYFCASSRTRPGQSDNEQFFGPGTRLTVL.

The rearrangement joins TRBV5-1 to TRBJ2-6; D gene unclear. The V end was cut by 8 bases, the J end by 4 bases, with 10 bases between. Germline V lookup: CDR1 SGHRS, CDR2 YFSETQ. The CDR3 sequence is 13 residues long. The CDR3 loop reads CARSAPGANVLTF. The CDR3 bases are TGCGCCAGATCCGCCCCCGGGGCCAACGTCCTGACTTTC.

The chain joins TRBV20-1 to TRBJ1-1; TRBD1 matches 7 bases. The V gene end was trimmed by 6 bases and the J gene end by 0 bases; junction bases not matched to a gene: 4. Germline V gene sequence: CDR1 DFQATT, CDR2 SNEGSKA (reference sequence). The CDR3 sequence is 13 residues long. As DNA, the CDR3 is TGCAGTGCCGTGGGACAGTTGAACACTGAAGCTTTCTTT. Translation gives CSAVGQLNTEAFF.

The chain employs TRBV6-1 and TRBJ1-1; D not resolved. From germline, CDR1 is MNHNS and CDR2 SASEGT. Trimming removed 7 bases from V and 0 bases from J, with 3 bases in between. The CDR3 contains 11 residues. This CDR3 is CASNMNTEAFF. The CDR3, as DNA: TGTGCCAGCAATATGAACACTGAAGCTTTCTTT.

The V call is TRBV4-3, the J call TRBJ1-3; maybe TRBD1 (6 bases). This CDR3 has 16 amino acids. CDR1 is LGHNA, CDR2 YSLEER, per germline. Trimming removed 4 bases at V and 3 bases at J, with 16 bases between. The CDR3 nucleotides read TGCGCCAGCAGCCGCAACCTACAGGGTCATGGAAACACCATATATTTT. Protein product: CASSRNLQGHGNTIYF.

V usage is TRBV6-2 or TRBV6-3 and J usage is TRBJ1-6; no clear D gene. Germline V lookup: CDR1 MNHEY, CDR2 SVGEGT. The CDR3 has 18 amino acids. Trimming stripped 0 bases from V and 0 bases from J, with 12 bases between. CDR3 residues: CASSYSRSRSSYNSPLHF. The CDR3 nucleotides read TGTGCCAGCAGTTACTCTAGGAGCCGGAGCTCCTATAATTCACCCCTCCACTTT.

This clonotype was picked up a small number of times. The chain employs TRBV3-1 and TRBJ1-5, with D unclear. The CDR3 is made up of 15 amino acids. Germline V gives CDR1 LGHDT, CDR2 YNNKEL (reference sequence). V was pared by 0 bases and J by 4 bases, with 10 bases between. The CDR3 region has the DNA TGTGCCAGCAGCCAAGATGAGGAACCGAATCAGCCCCAGCATTTT. It is translated as CASSQDEEPNQPQHF.

This chain links TRBV7-7 with TRBJ2-5; a possible D gene is TRBD2 (7 bases). V lost 5 bases and J lost 5, with 18 bases in between. The CDR3 is 15 amino acids. Germline V gives CDR1 SSHAT, CDR2 FNYEAQ (reference sequence). CDR3 protein: CASSVGRGGAETQYF. For the CDR3, the DNA is TGTGCCAGCAGCGTAGGGAGGGGGGGCGCCGAGACCCAGTACTTC.

The table lists this clonotype with a few counts. This sequence joins TRBV12-3 or TRBV12-4 and TRBJ2-1; 9 bases align to TRBD2. Trimming cost V 3 bases and J 4 bases; bases outside gene matches: 13. CDR3 length: 18 residues. CDR3 amino acids: CASSFIRRGGINYNEQFF. CDR3 coding DNA: TGTGCCAGCAGTTTTATCAGGCGGGGGGGGATTAATTACAATGAGCAGTTCTTC.

Only a few counts were recorded for this clonotype. The V and J genes are TRBV29-1 and TRBJ2-3, with 7 bases lining up with TRBD1. The germline V gene encodes CDR1 SQVTM and CDR2 ANQGSEA. V lost 7 bases to trimming and J lost 2 bases; unmatched junction nucleotides: 6. This CDR3 has 13 residues. CDR3 residues: CSGGTDLTDTQYF. The CDR3 bases are TGCAGCGGTGGGACAGACCTCACAGATACGCAGTATTTT.

This clonotype was counted a few times. The chain is built from TRBV6-1 and TRBJ2-1; 9 bases align to TRBD1. The V and J ends lost 10 bases and 4 bases, in that order; junction bases with no gene match: 5. The CDR3 is 13 amino acids. CDR1 MNHNS and CDR2 SASEGT come from the germline V gene. Here the CDR3 DNA reads TGTGCCACCACAGGGGGCAAGTACAATGAGCAGTTCTTC. This translates into CATTGGKYNEQFF.

This clonotype was seen more than once but under ten times. The chain links TRBV5-5 to TRBJ1-2; tentative D call: TRBD1 (6 bases). This CDR3 is built from 15 residues. V was shortened by 4 bases and J by 5 bases, with 18 bases between the two germline ends. Germline CDR1 SGHKS, CDR2 YYEKEE (reference sequence). The CDR3 loop reads CASSPSAGGHYGYTF. CDR3 coding DNA: TGTGCCAGCAGCCCCTCGGCCGGGGGCCATTATGGCTACACCTTC.

The genes are TRBV7-3 and TRBJ2-6, with no clear D. Germline V gene data show CDR1 as SGHTA and CDR2 as FQGTGA. The CDR3 length is 15 residues. V lost 4 bases, J lost 4 bases, and 11 bases lay in between. The DNA of the CDR3 is TGTGCCAGCAGCTCCTCTACAAGCGGGGCCAACGTCCTGACTTTC. Translating gives CASSSSTSGANVLTF.

This clonotype was counted only a few times. The chain has TRBV10-3 and TRBJ2-3, with D uncertain. This CDR3 spans 12 amino acids. Germline lookup yields CDR1 ENHRY and CDR2 SYGVKD. Trimming removed 3 bases at V and 4 bases at J, with 5 bases between. DNA of the CDR3: TGTGCCATCAGTGATAGGGCAGATACGCAGTATTTT. Its translation is CAISDRADTQYF.

This chain connects TRBV20-1 to TRBJ2-5; the match to TRBD2 covers 11 bases. The CDR3 extends over 15 amino acids. The germline V gene encodes CDR1 DFQATT and CDR2 SNEGSKA (reference sequence). V was pared by 1 base and J by 0 bases, with 1 base of the junction left unmatched. CDR3: CSARATSGDQETQYF. CDR3 nucleotides: TGCAGTGCTAGAGCGACTAGCGGGGACCAAGAGACCCAGTACTTC.

This clonotype was seen a few times. The chain carries TRBV7-9 and TRBJ2-3; 9 bases are a match to TRBD1. The germline CDR1 and CDR2 sequences are SEHNR and FQNEAQ (reference sequence). V shed 5 bases, J shed 1 base, and the junction held 10 bases outside the gene matches. The CDR3 has 17 amino acids. This CDR3 is CASSPRWGDRGTDTQYF. The DNA for the CDR3 is TGTGCCAGCAGCCCCCGGTGGGGGGACAGGGGCACAGATACGCAGTATTTT.

This clonotype was recorded at least ten times. The gene calls are TRBV7-2 and TRBJ2-7; D unresolved. The V end was cut by 0 bases, the J end by 1 base, with 7 bases between. Germline CDR1 is SGHTA and CDR2 is FQGNSA. This CDR3 comprises 14 residues. The CDR3 reads CASSLAPGSYEQYF. The CDR3 DNA is TGTGCCAGCAGCTTAGCTCCAGGATCCTACGAGCAGTACTTC.

This chain joins TRBV5-6 and TRBJ1-5; D is possibly TRBD1 (5 bases). This CDR3 comprises 12 residues. V lost 0 bases to trimming and J lost 9 bases, with 7 bases between them. Germline CDR1 reads SGHDT; CDR2 reads YYEEEE. The CDR3 sequence: CASSLVGRPQHF. The CDR3 region has the DNA TGTGCCAGCAGCTTGGTGGGGCGGCCCCAGCATTTT.

There are a few counts of this clonotype. This chain connects TRBV5-1 to TRBJ2-7, with 8 positions matching TRBD1. CDR3 length: 17 residues. J gave up 4 bases and V 0 bases, and 12 bases lay outside the gene matches. CDR1 is SGHRS and CDR2 is YFSETQ in the germline V gene. The CDR3 is CASSLDYKGTGSYEQYF. The CDR3 nucleotides are TGCGCCAGCAGCTTGGACTACAAAGGGACAGGCTCATACGAGCAGTACTTC.

The rearrangement joins TRBV5-6 to TRBJ1-2; TRBD1 matches 7 bases. Germline trimming cut 3 bases from V and 8 bases from J; bases unmatched to any gene: 10. Germline V lookup: CDR1 SGHDT, CDR2 YYEEEE. This CDR3 contains 14 residues. The CDR3 is CASSWSGGSAGYTF. The CDR3 bases are TGTGCCAGCAGCTGGTCAGGGGGGTCGGCCGGCTACACCTTC.

The chain has TRBV12-3 or TRBV12-4 and TRBJ1-1, with 9 bases matching TRBD1. The CDR3 totals 16 residues. Trimming at V came to 5 bases and at J to 3 bases, leaving 10 bases not matched to a gene. CDR3 bases: TGTGCCAGCAGTACCAGCGGGACAGGGCGGGACACTGAAGCTTTCTTT. It is translated as CASSTSGTGRDTEAFF.

The chain links TRBV12-3 or TRBV12-4 to TRBJ2-3, with 9 bases matching TRBD1. The CDR3 runs to 11 residues. V lost 5 bases and J lost 10; bases outside the gene matches: 1. The CDR3 DNA reads as TGTGCCAGCAGTCGGGACAGGGCGCAGTATTTT. Translating gives CASSRDRAQYF.

The chain couples TRBV4-1 to TRBJ2-1, with 8 bases fitting TRBD2. The CDR3 loop spans 16 amino acids. After removal of 2 bases from V and 7 bases from J, the junction contained 10 bases not matched to a gene. The germline gives CDR1 MGHRA, CDR2 YSYEKL. CDR3 amino acids: CASSQPWTSSPNEQFF. DNA for the CDR3: TGCGCCAGCAGCCAACCTTGGACTAGCAGTCCTAATGAGCAGTTCTTC.

V gene TRBV5-1 combines with J gene TRBJ2-7; 7 nucleotides agree with TRBD1. Germline V gene sequence: CDR1 SGHRS, CDR2 YFSETQ. The CDR3 runs to 15 residues. V gave up 0 bases and J gave up 2 bases; unmatched junction bases: 5. CDR3 amino acids: CASSLAGDRTYEQYF. The DNA of the CDR3 is TGCGCCAGCAGCTTGGCTGGGGACAGAACCTACGAGCAGTACTTC.